The clone carrying this T cell receptor beta chain was counted a few times. The antigen is unknown. The data derive from a study of PD-1 blockade in classical Hodgkin lymphoma. General study results and limits: Excluded were patients who started nivolumab under 1 year after ASCT, a group that had lower diversity. By C4D1, CD4+ diversity increased significantly, especially in complete responders.

CDR3 length equals 19 residues. V lost 4 bases and J lost 4; bases outside the gene matches: 14. Looked up from germline, CDR1 is SGDLS and CDR2 is YYNGEE. All trial patients relapsed after autologous stem cell transplantation. Sequencing was performed with immunoSEQ multiplex PCR; in TCRdb, only in-frame clones are kept and a portion is missing. Of over 90,000 clones listed, 85% to 90% are singletons. This TCR came from a human donor with classical Hodgkin lymphoma. This sequence joins TRBV9 and TRBJ2-3; 14 positions agree with TRBD2. Sequenced here: peripheral blood mononuclear cells (PBMCs), sampled before the second cycle of nivolumab. CDR3 amino acids: CASSSSGLAGGGIADTQYF. The CDR3 DNA reads TGTGCCAGCAGCTCCTCCGGACTAGCGGGAGGTGGAATTGCAGATACGCAGTATTTT.